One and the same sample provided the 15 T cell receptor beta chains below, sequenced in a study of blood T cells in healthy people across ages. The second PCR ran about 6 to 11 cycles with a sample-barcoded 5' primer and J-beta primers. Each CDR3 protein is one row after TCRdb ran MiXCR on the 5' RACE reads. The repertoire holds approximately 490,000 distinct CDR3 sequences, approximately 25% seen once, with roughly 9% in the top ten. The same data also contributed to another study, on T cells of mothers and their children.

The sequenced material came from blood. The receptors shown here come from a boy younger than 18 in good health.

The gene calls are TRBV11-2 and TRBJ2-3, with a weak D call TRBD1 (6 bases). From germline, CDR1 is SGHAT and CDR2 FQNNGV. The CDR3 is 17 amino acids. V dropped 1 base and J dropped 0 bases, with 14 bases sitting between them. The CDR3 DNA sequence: TGTGCCAGCAGCTTAGTGGGCAGGGGCCTTAGCACAGATACGCAGTATTTT. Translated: CASSLVGRGLSTDTQYF.

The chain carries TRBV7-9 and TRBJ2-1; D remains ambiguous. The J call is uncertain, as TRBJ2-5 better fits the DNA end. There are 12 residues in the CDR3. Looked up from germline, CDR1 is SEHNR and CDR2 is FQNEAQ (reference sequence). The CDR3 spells CASSLSSATQYF. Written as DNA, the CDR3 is TGTGCCAGCAGCTTAAGTTCAGCGACCCAGTACTTC.

This CDR3 is CASSQGEGTTAFF. CDR3 nucleotide sequence: TGTGCCAGCAGCCAAGGAGAGGGGACCACGGCTTTCTTT. This chain joins TRBV4-2 and TRBJ1-1; a weak D match, TRBD1 (5 bases). Germline loops: CDR1 LGHNA, CDR2 YNFKEQ. Trimming shortened V by 1 base and J by 11 bases, and 14 bases separated the two germline ends. The CDR3 totals 13 residues.

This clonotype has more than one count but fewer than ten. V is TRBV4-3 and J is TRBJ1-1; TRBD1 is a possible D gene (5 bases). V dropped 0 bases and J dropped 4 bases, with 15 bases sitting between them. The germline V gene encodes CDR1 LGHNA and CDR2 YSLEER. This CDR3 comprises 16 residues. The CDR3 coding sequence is TGCGCCAGCAGCCAAGATCGTGCGGGGGGAGGCACTGAAGCTTTCTTT. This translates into CASSQDRAGGGTEAFF.

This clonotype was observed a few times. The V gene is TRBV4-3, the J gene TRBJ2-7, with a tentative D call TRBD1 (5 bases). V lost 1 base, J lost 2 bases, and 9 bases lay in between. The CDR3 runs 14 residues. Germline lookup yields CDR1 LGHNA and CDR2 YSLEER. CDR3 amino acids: CASSQVQGPYEQYF. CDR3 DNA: TGCGCCAGCAGCCAAGTTCAGGGTCCCTACGAGCAGTACTTC.

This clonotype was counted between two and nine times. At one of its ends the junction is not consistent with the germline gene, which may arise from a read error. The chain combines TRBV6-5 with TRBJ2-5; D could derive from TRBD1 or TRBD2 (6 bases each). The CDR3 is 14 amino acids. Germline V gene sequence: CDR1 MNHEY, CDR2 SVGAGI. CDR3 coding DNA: TGTGCCAGCAGTAACTCGGGGGCCCAAGAGACCCAGTACTTC. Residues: CASSNSGAQETQYF.

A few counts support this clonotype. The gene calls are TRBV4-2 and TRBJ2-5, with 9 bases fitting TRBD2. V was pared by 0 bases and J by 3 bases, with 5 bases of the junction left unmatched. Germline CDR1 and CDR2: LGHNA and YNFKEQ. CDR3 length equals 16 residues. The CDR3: CASSQDKREAKETQYF. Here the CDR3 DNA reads TGTGCCAGCAGCCAAGACAAGCGGGAGGCCAAAGAGACCCAGTACTTC.

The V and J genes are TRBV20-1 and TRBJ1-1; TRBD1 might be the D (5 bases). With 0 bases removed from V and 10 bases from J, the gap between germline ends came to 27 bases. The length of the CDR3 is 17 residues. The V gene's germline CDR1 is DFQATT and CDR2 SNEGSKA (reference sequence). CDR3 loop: CSARDPLGEGEGLGAFF. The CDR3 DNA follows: TGCAGTGCTAGAGATCCCCTCGGGGAAGGGGAGGGGCTGGGAGCTTTCTTT.

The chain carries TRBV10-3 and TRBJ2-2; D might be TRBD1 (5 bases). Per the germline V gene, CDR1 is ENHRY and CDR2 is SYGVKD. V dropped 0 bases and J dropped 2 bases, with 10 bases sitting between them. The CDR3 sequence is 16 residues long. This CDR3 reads CAISESGQVNTGELFF. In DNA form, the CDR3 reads TGTGCCATCAGTGAGTCTGGACAAGTCAACACCGGGGAGCTGTTTTTT.

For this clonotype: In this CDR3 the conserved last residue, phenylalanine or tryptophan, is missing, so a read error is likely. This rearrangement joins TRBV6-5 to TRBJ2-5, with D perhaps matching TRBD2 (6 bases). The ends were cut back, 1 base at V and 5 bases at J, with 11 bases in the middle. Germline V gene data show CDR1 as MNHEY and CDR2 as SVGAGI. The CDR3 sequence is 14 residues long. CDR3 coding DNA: TGTGCCAGCAGTTACTACGGGAGCGGGGAGACCCAGTACCTC. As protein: CASSYYGSGETQYL.

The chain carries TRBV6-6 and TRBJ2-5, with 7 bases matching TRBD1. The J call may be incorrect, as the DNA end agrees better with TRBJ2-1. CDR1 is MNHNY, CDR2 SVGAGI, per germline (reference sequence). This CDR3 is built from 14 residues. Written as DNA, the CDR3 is TGTGCCAGCCATTGGTGGGACAGCTACAATGAGCAGTTCTTC. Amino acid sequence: CASHWWDSYNEQFF.

As DNA, the CDR3 is TGCAGTGCTAGAGATTCGGGGGAGACCCAGTACTTC. This sequence encodes CSARDSGETQYF. J is TRBJ2-5 and V is TRBV20-1; D is perhaps TRBD2 (5 bases). The V and J ends lost 0 bases and 5 bases respectively, with 7 bases between them. Germline values: CDR1 DFQATT, CDR2 SNEGSKA (reference sequence). The CDR3 runs to 12 residues.

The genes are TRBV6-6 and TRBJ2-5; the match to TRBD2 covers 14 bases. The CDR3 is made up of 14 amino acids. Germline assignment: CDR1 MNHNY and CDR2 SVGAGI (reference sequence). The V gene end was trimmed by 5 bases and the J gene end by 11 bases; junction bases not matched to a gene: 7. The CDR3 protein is CASSRLAGGMEQYF. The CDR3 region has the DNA TGTGCCAGCAGTCGACTAGCGGGGGGGATGGAGCAGTACTTC.

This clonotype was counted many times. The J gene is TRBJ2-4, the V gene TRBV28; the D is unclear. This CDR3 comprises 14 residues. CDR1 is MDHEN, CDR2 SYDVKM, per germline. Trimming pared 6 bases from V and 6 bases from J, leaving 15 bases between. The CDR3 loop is CASRTPGLGNIQYF. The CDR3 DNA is TGTGCCAGCAGGACCCCGGGCCTGGGAAACATTCAGTACTTC. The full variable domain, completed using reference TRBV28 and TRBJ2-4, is DVKVTQSSRYLVKRTGEKVFLECVQDMDHENMFWYRQDPGLGLRLIYFSYDVKMKEKGDIPEGYSVSREKKERFSLILESASTNQTSMYLCASRTPGLGNIQYFGAGTRLSVL.

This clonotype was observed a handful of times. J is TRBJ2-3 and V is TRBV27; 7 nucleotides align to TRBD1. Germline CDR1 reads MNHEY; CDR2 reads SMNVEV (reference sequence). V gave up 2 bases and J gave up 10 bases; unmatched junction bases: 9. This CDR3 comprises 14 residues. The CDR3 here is CASSLRGGEVAQYF. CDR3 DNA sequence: TGTGCCAGCAGTTTAAGAGGGGGCGAAGTCGCGCAGTATTTT.